What follows describes a single T cell receptor (beta chain). The record originates from a study of T cell changes during pregnancy in multiple sclerosis. Clones were read by immunoSEQ multiplex PCR, and TCRdb kept only the in-frame ones, dropping some. Of roughly 100,000 clones in the sample, about nine tenths were seen once. Germline V gene data show CDR1 as MNHNS and CDR2 as SASEGT. The V end was cut by 0 bases, the J end by 6 bases, with 17 bases between. The CDR3 sequence is 16 residues long. The chain is built from TRBV6-1 and TRBJ1-1; TRBD1 might be the D (6 bases). The sequence was collected from a female donor with multiple sclerosis, enrolled in a pregnancy study. Sample: peripheral blood, taken in the second trimester of pregnancy. The CDR3 here is CASSEAGAGAYSEAFF. CDR3 nucleotide sequence: TGTGCCAGCAGTGAAGCTGGGGCAGGGGCATACTCTGAAGCTTTCTTT.